The 16 T cell receptor beta chains presented below share a single source sample, sequenced in a study of blood T cell repertoires in COVID-19. Clones were read by immunoSEQ multiplex PCR, and TCRdb kept only the in-frame ones, dropping some. The repertoire includes about 200,000 clones, about nine tenths of them detected once, and 2.2% sits in the top ten. Material for sequencing was peripheral blood. The receptors were sampled from a woman between 50 and 59 years old with acute or convalescent COVID-19.

This clone appeared once. The V call is TRBV11-3, the J call TRBJ2-7; a possible D gene is TRBD2 (6 bases). Germline V gene sequence: CDR1 SGHNT, CDR2 YENEEA. The CDR3 runs to 12 residues. V lost 5 bases to trimming and J lost 6 bases, with 11 bases between them. Here the CDR3 reads CASSPVGGEQYF. CDR3 nucleotides: TGTGCCAGCAGCCCCGTGGGAGGCGAGCAGTACTTC.

V and J are TRBV11-2 and TRBJ1-3; no reliable D call. This CDR3 is 14 amino acids long. The germline CDR1 and CDR2 sequences are SGHAT and FQNNGV. The V end lost 3 bases, the J end lost 4 bases, and 10 bases lay between the germline ends. The CDR3 is CASSFRSTGNTIYF. CDR3 in DNA: TGTGCCAGCAGCTTCCGGTCTACGGGAAACACCATATATTTT.

This sequence joins TRBV11-2 and TRBJ2-2; 7 bases agree with TRBD2. The V and J ends lost 2 bases and 6 bases, in that order; junction bases with no gene match: 6. CDR3 length: 15 amino acids. Germline CDR1 is SGHAT and CDR2 is FQNNGV. CDR3: CASSLRAGTSGELFF. The CDR3 DNA reads as TGTGCCAGCAGCTTAAGAGCGGGAACTTCCGGGGAGCTGTTTTTT.

The chain recombines TRBV13 with TRBJ1-1, with 9 bases that match TRBD1. Germline CDR1 reads PRHDT; CDR2 reads FYEKMQ (reference sequence). The CDR3 consists of 15 residues. Losses at the gene ends were 5 bases for V and 4 bases for J; bases not matched to a gene: 8. The chain's CDR3 is CASSPRQGVGTEAFF. The CDR3 DNA reads TGTGCCAGCAGCCCCAGACAGGGGGTTGGCACTGAAGCTTTCTTT.

The V gene is TRBV5-4, the J gene TRBJ2-3, with a tentative D call TRBD1 (6 bases). This CDR3 comprises 15 residues. The ends were cut back, 2 bases at V and 4 bases at J, with 14 bases in the middle. Per the germline V gene, CDR1 is SGHNT and CDR2 is YYREEE (reference sequence). The DNA for the CDR3 is TGTGCCAGCAGCTTAAGAGGGGGTATAGCAGATACGCAGTATTTT. Translating gives CASSLRGGIADTQYF.

The gene calls are TRBV10-2 and TRBJ2-3, with 8 bases that match TRBD2. After removal of 8 bases from V and 3 bases from J, the junction contained 10 bases not matched to a gene. The CDR3 is made up of 15 amino acids. The germline V gene encodes CDR1 WSHSY and CDR2 SAAADI. The CDR3 DNA sequence: TGCGCCAGCGTAGGGGCGGGGGGCGGTACAGATACGCAGTATTTT. Translating gives CASVGAGGGTDTQYF.

This chain joins TRBV29-1 and TRBJ2-7; D is possibly TRBD1 (7 bases). Trimming shortened V by 3 bases and J by 3 bases, and 18 bases separated the two germline ends. The CDR3 totals 15 residues. The germline V gene encodes CDR1 SQVTM and CDR2 ANQGSEA. The CDR3 spells CSVEGGEGANYEQYF. The CDR3 DNA is TGCAGCGTTGAGGGAGGAGAGGGGGCAAACTACGAGCAGTACTTC.

This clone was seen once. The CDR3 protein is CASSDRGGPNYGYTF. DNA for the CDR3: TGTGCCAGTAGTGACAGGGGGGGCCCTAACTATGGCTACACCTTC. This rearrangement joins TRBV19 to TRBJ1-2, with 9 positions matching TRBD1. This CDR3 has 15 amino acids. Germline CDR1 LNHDA, CDR2 SQIVND (reference sequence). V dropped 5 bases and J dropped 0; count of bases not matched to a gene: 4. Variable domain in full (rest from reference TRBV19 and TRBJ1-2): DGGITQSPKYLFRKEGQNVTLSCEQNLNHDAMYWYRQDPGQGLRLIYYSQIVNDFQKGDIAEGYSVSREKKESFPLTVTSAQKNPTAFYLCASSDRGGPNYGYTFGSGTRLTVV.

J is TRBJ2-1 and V is TRBV29-1, with TRBD1 identical over 8 bases. The length of the CDR3 is 16 residues. J lost 8 bases, V lost 0 bases, and 12 bases had no gene match. Germline lookup yields CDR1 SQVTM and CDR2 ANQGSEA. CDR3 DNA: TGCAGCGTTGAAGATCCCGGGACAGGAAATATCGATGAGCAGTTCTTC. Encoded protein: CSVEDPGTGNIDEQFF.

V usage is TRBV5-1 and J usage is TRBJ1-1; D perhaps matches TRBD1 (5 bases). CDR3 length equals 14 residues. Germline CDR1 is SGHRS and CDR2 is YFSETQ. The V and J ends lost 4 bases and 3 bases respectively, with 13 bases between them. CDR3 protein: CASSALGEDTEAFF. Written as DNA, the CDR3 is TGCGCCAGCAGCGCCTTGGGGGAGGACACTGAAGCTTTCTTT.

The chain combines TRBV19 with TRBJ2-3; possible D gene TRBD2, 6 bases. CDR3 length: 14 amino acids. Germline V gene lookup returns CDR1 LNHDA and CDR2 SQIVND (reference sequence). The V end lost 7 bases, the J end lost 2 bases, and 13 bases lay between the germline ends. The CDR3 DNA sequence: TGTGCCAGTAAGACGGGAGTTCCCACAGATACGCAGTATTTT. Protein: CASKTGVPTDTQYF.

The CDR3 spells CASSRTGDSYNEQFF. The CDR3 nucleotides are TGCGCCAGCAGCCGGACAGGGGACTCCTACAATGAGCAGTTCTTC. The chain uses TRBV5-1 and TRBJ2-1; TRBD1 matches 9 bases. Germline V CDR1 and CDR2: SGHRS, YFSETQ. The ends lost 4 bases at V and 0 bases at J; junction bases unmatched: 2. This CDR3 region has 15 residues.

In DNA, the CDR3 is TGTGCCACCAGTGATTTCGATGGACAGGGGGTATGCCTCCAAGAGACCCAGTACTTC. This translates into CATSDFDGQGVCLQETQYF. The rearrangement uses TRBV24-1 and TRBJ2-5; 10 bases are shared with TRBD1. Germline CDR1 is KGHDR and CDR2 is SFDVKD. V was pared by 1 base and J by 1 base, with 11 bases of the junction left unmatched. CDR3 length equals 19 residues.

The J gene is TRBJ1-1, the V gene TRBV10-3, with 9 bases aligning to TRBD1. The V segment lost 10 bases and the J segment 7 bases; nucleotides outside the gene matches: 10. The CDR3 runs to 13 residues. Germline V gene data show CDR1 as ENHRY and CDR2 as SYGVKD. Here the CDR3 reads CATRGQGLGEAFF. The CDR3 nucleotides are TGTGCCACCAGAGGACAGGGGCTGGGTGAAGCTTTCTTT.

CDR3 in amino acids: CASRDINQPQHF. The CDR3 coding sequence is TGTGCCAGCAGGGACATTAATCAGCCCCAGCATTTT. This chain joins TRBV28 and TRBJ1-5, with a possible D match to TRBD1 (5 bases). Germline V gives CDR1 MDHEN, CDR2 SYDVKM. The CDR3 is made up of 12 amino acids. V lost 6 bases to trimming and J lost 4 bases, with 7 bases between them.

This clone was detected once. This chain joins TRBV19 and TRBJ2-1, with TRBD2 identical over 7 bases. The CDR3 length is 16 residues. The germline CDR1 and CDR2 sequences are LNHDA and SQIVND (reference sequence). Losses at the gene ends were 3 bases for V and 8 bases for J; bases not matched to a gene: 13. The CDR3 is CASSIRGGEYFDEQFF. In nucleotides, the CDR3 is TGTGCCAGTAGTATTCGCGGGGGAGAATACTTCGATGAGCAGTTCTTC.